Shown below are 16 T cell receptor beta chains from a single sample sequenced in a study of shared clonotypes between healthy human individuals. Produced via immunoSEQ multiplex PCR; TCRdb's table is partial and in-frame only. The sample shows roughly 2.2 million clones, more than 80% of them seen only once. The sequenced material came from naive CD4+ T cells from PBMCs. Subset of the sample: CD45RA+ positively selected. The source of these receptors is a man aged 18 to 29 in good health. Some clones in this sample may be carry-over from other donors' samples.

The chain uses TRBV29-1 and TRBJ2-4; no definite D call. The CDR3 is 15 residues long. Looked up from germline, CDR1 is SQVTM and CDR2 is ANQGSEA. V was clipped by 2 bases and J by 1 base, with 12 bases between them. This chain's CDR3 is CSVENLLGAKNIQYF. The CDR3 DNA sequence: TGCAGCGTTGAAAACCTATTAGGGGCCAAAAACATTCAGTACTTC.

The V call is TRBV9, the J call TRBJ2-5; no clear D gene. Germline CDR1 is SGDLS and CDR2 is YYNGEE. Deletions cut 0 bases from V and 5 bases from J, with 11 bases between. This CDR3 has 14 amino acids. In DNA, the CDR3 is TGTGCCAGCAGCGTAGCTGAAGCTACTGAGACCCAGTACTTC. It specifies CASSVAEATETQYF. The whole variable domain, remainder taken from reference TRBV9 and TRBJ2-5, is DSGVTQTPKHLITATGQRVTLRCSPRSGDLSVYWYQQSLDQGLQFLIQYYNGEERAKGNILERFSAQQFPDLHSELNLSSLELGDSALYFCASSVAEATETQYFGPGTRLLVL.

This rearrangement joins TRBV6-1 to TRBJ1-1, with D hard to call. CDR3 length: 17 amino acids. Germline CDR1 and CDR2: MNHNS and SASEGT. The V end was cut by 2 bases, the J end by 0 bases, with 16 bases between. Here the CDR3 reads CASSELINVALNTEAFF. CDR3 DNA: TGTGCCAGCAGTGAATTAATTAACGTGGCCCTGAACACTGAAGCTTTCTTT.

The chain couples TRBV5-1 to TRBJ2-3; D unclear. The germline CDR1 and CDR2 sequences are SGHRS and YFSETQ. The CDR3 totals 14 residues. The V end lost 6 bases, the J end lost 1 base, and 12 bases lay between the germline ends. CDR3 DNA sequence: TGCGCCAGCACCTCGATCGGTGGCACAGATACGCAGTATTTT. Translation: CASTSIGGTDTQYF.

This clone appeared a single time. This chain joins TRBV7-9 and TRBJ2-5, with a weak D call TRBD2 (6 bases). The CDR3 is made up of 14 amino acids. CDR1 and CDR2 from the germline V gene are SEHNR and FQNEAQ (reference sequence). The ends were cut back, 5 bases at V and 1 base at J, with 11 bases in the middle. The CDR3 bases are TGTGCCAGCAGCCGCCGGGGAGGCCAAGAGACCCAGTACTTC. Protein sequence: CASSRRGGQETQYF. Together with reference TRBV7-9 and TRBJ2-5, the CDR3 gives the full variable domain: DTGVSQNPRHKITKRGQNVTFRCDPISEHNRLYWYRQTLGQGPEFLTYFQNEAQLEKSRLLSDRFSAERPKGSFSTLEIQRTEQGDSAMYLCASSRRGGQETQYFGPGTRLLVL.

CDR3 protein: CASSAGLAGTNEQFF. Written as DNA, the CDR3 is TGCGCCAGCAGTGCGGGACTAGCGGGCACAAATGAGCAGTTCTTC. The gene calls are TRBV10-1 and TRBJ2-1; 12 bases match TRBD2. The CDR3 runs to 15 residues. The germline CDR1 and CDR2 sequences are WNHNN and SYGVQD (reference sequence). Trimming removed 4 bases from V and 7 bases from J; junction bases left unmatched: 5.

The chain carries TRBV6-5 and TRBJ2-3, with TRBD2 as a possible D gene (5 bases). The CDR3 covers 15 residues. The ends were cut back, 5 bases at V and 6 bases at J, with 18 bases in the middle. Germline-derived CDR1 and CDR2 are MNHEY and SVGAGI. The CDR3, as DNA: TGTGCCAGCAGTGGCGAGGCCGTTGGGGAGGATACGCAGTATTTT. As protein: CASSGEAVGEDTQYF.

V usage is TRBV18 and J usage is TRBJ2-7; D is perhaps TRBD1 (6 bases). The V gene lost 2 bases and the J gene lost 0 bases, with 11 bases spanning the gap. Germline V CDR1 and CDR2: KGHSH, LQKENI. This CDR3 has 15 residues. CDR3 loop: CASSPSRDISYEQYF. CDR3 nucleotides: TGTGCCAGCTCACCAAGCCGGGACATCTCCTACGAGCAGTACTTC. Based on the CDR3 plus reference TRBV18 and TRBJ2-7, the full variable domain is NAGVMQNPRHLVRRRGQEARLRCSPMKGHSHVYWYRQLPEEGLKFMVYLQKENIIDESGMPKERFSAEFPKEGPSILRIQQVVRGDSAAYFCASSPSRDISYEQYFGPGTRLTVT.

The V gene is TRBV9, the J gene TRBJ2-3; TRBD2 matches at 9 bases. Unmatched junction bases numbered 12, after V lost 4 bases and J lost 3 bases. The germline V gene has CDR1 SGDLS and CDR2 YYNGEE. The CDR3 is made up of 17 amino acids. CDR3 amino acids: CASSRAGGPSVTDTQYF. CDR3 coding DNA: TGTGCCAGCAGCCGGGCGGGAGGGCCAAGTGTAACAGATACGCAGTATTTT.

The chain combines TRBV6-1 with TRBJ1-2; no clear D gene. In germline, CDR1 is MNHNS, CDR2 SASEGT. The CDR3 has 13 residues. V was pared by 2 bases and J by 8 bases, with 12 bases between. The DNA of the CDR3 is TGTGCCAGCAGTGAAACATGGGGAGGAGGCTACACCTTC. Its protein product is CASSETWGGGYTF.

The chain is built from TRBV6-1 and TRBJ2-7; 11 bases align to TRBD1. Germline loops: CDR1 MNHNS, CDR2 SASEGT. The length of the CDR3 is 14 residues. J lost 3 bases, V lost 6 bases, and 4 bases had no gene match. The CDR3 DNA is TGTGCCAGCAGGCTGGACAGGGGGCTCTACGAGCAGTACTTC. This gives the protein CASRLDRGLYEQYF.

This sequence joins TRBV13 and TRBJ2-5; 8 bases fit TRBD1. The V gene end was trimmed by 3 bases and the J gene end by 5 bases; junction bases not matched to a gene: 5. The V gene's germline CDR1 is PRHDT and CDR2 FYEKMQ (reference sequence). This CDR3 has 14 residues. The CDR3: CASSFRGREETQYF. The CDR3 DNA is TGTGCCAGCAGCTTCAGGGGGCGCGAGGAGACCCAGTACTTC.

This clone was seen a few times. The gene calls are TRBV6-1 and TRBJ1-1, with D hard to call. This CDR3 spans 13 amino acids. Germline CDR1 MNHNS, CDR2 SASEGT. V was shortened by 5 bases and J by 1 base, with 8 bases between the two germline ends. CDR3 in DNA: TGTGCCAGCAGTAGGCAGGAGAACACTGAAGCTTTCTTT. Encoded protein: CASSRQENTEAFF.

This chain links TRBV11-3 with TRBJ1-5; D is undetermined. Germline V lookup: CDR1 SGHNT, CDR2 YENEEA. V lost 3 bases to trimming and J lost 8 bases, with 2 bases between them. The CDR3 spans 10 residues. This chain's CDR3 is CASSLEPQHF. The CDR3 DNA is TGTGCCAGCAGCTTGGAGCCCCAGCATTTT.

The J gene is TRBJ2-7, the V gene TRBV19, with 8 nucleotides matching TRBD1. CDR1 and CDR2 (germline): LNHDA, SQIVND (reference sequence). V gave up 5 bases and J gave up 4 bases; unmatched junction bases: 10. This CDR3 contains 15 residues. The CDR3 loop reads CASSPQTGAAYEQYF. CDR3 nucleotide sequence: TGTGCCAGTAGTCCTCAGACAGGGGCGGCATACGAGCAGTACTTC.

This sequence joins TRBV7-8 and TRBJ2-1; TRBD2 aligns across 7 bases. The CDR3 is made up of 16 amino acids. Germline trimming cut 1 base from V and 5 bases from J; bases unmatched to any gene: 8. The germline CDR1 and CDR2 sequences are SGHVS and FQNEAQ. The chain's CDR3 is CASSLEPGGLNNEQFF. CDR3 bases: TGTGCCAGCAGCTTAGAACCGGGAGGACTAAACAATGAGCAGTTCTTC.